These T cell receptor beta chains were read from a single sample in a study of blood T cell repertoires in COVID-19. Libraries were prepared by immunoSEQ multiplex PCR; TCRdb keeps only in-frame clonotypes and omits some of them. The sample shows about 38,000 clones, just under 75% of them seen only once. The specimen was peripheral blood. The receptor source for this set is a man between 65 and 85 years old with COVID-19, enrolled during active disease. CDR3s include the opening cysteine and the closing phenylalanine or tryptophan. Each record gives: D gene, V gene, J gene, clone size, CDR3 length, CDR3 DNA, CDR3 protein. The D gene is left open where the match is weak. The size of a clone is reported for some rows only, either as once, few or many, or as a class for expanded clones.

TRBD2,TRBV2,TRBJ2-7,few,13,TGTGCCAGCAGGGCTAGCGGGGGTCTCGAGCAGTACTTC,CASRASGGLEQYF
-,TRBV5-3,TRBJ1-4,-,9,TGTGCCAGAAGCTCCTCTCTGTTTTTT,CARSSSLFF
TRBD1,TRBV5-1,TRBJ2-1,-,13,TGCGCCAGCAGCCCATACACAGGGGAAGGGCAGTTCTTC,CASSPYTGEGQFF
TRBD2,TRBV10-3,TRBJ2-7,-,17,TGTGCCATCAGTTCCCCCCAACTAGCGGGGTTGAGCTACGAGCAGTACTTC,CAISSPQLAGLSYEQYF
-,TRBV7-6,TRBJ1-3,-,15,TGTGCCAGCAGCTTAAATCGGGGATCTGGAAACACCATATATTTT,CASSLNRGSGNTIYF
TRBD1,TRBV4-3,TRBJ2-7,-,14,TGCGCCAGCAGCCACCGGACAGGGGCCTACGAGCAGTACTTC,CASSHRTGAYEQYF
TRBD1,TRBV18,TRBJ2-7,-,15,TGTGCCAGCTCACCACCTACAGGGGGCATGTACGAGCAGTACTTC,CASSPPTGGMYEQYF
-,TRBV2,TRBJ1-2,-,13,TGTGCCAGCAACAGGCTACGGAACTATGGCTACACCTTC,CASNRLRNYGYTF
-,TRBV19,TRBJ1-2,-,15,TGTGCCAGTACCCTAAGAGGAACCGGGAACTATGGCTACACCTTC,CASTLRGTGNYGYTF
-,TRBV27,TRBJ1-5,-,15,TGTGCCAGCAGCCGAGAAGGGGCTAGCAATCAGCCCCAGCATTTT,CASSREGASNQPQHF
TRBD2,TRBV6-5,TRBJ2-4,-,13,TGTGCCAGCAACGGACTAGCGCCAAACATTCAGTACTTC,CASNGLAPNIQYF
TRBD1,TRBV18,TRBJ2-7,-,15,TGTGCCAGCTCACCCCGGGACAGGGGGTACTACGAGCAGTACTTC,CASSPRDRGYYEQYF
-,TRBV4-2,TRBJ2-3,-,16,TGTGCCAGCAGCCAAGATACGGGAATTGGCACAGATACGCAGTATTTT,CASSQDTGIGTDTQYF
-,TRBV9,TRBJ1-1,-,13,TGTGCCAGCAGCCCCGGACAGAACACTGAAGCTTTCTTT,CASSPGQNTEAFF
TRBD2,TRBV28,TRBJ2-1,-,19,TGTGCCAGCAGTCTCGGGACTAGCGGGGGCCAACTCTCCTACAATGAGCAGTTCTTC,CASSLGTSGGQLSYNEQFF
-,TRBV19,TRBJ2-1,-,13,TGTGCCACCCTTAGAGGGGGGGGGAATGAGCAGTTCTTC,CATLRGGGNEQFF
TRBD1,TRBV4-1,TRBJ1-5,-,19,TGCGCCAGCAGCCAAGATCAGAGGACAGGGGGCTTTTTCAATCAGCCCCAGCATTTT,CASSQDQRTGGFFNQPQHF
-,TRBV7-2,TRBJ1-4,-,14,TGTGCCAGCAGCTTAAGCTGGACATCTGAAAAACTGTTTTTT,CASSLSWTSEKLFF